Listed here are 20 T cell receptor beta chains from one sample, sequenced in a study of cytomegalovirus exposure and HLA in healthy donors listed by TCRdb under 2017. The library was built by means of the immunoSEQ multiplex PCR assay. The multiplex PCR relied on a mix of 60 forward primers for TCR Vbeta segments and 13 reverse primers for TCR Jbeta segments. The table comes from immuneACCESS by way of TCRdb, which keeps in-frame sequences with V and J called. Part of the clones is missing from these tables; in studies checked, under half for an unresolved V gene and the rest for unknown reasons. The sample includes over 30,000 clones, with roughly two thirds observed a single time. The top ten constitute about 9.4% of the sample. Sequencing input: PBMCs. The receptors stem from a man aged 35-49 years in good health and CMV-seropositive.

This clone was picked up a small number of times. The chain employs TRBV4-2 and TRBJ2-2, with 8 bases matching TRBD2. CDR1 and CDR2 (germline): LGHNA, YNFKEQ. After removal of 1 base from V and 6 bases from J, the junction contained 4 bases not matched to a gene. The CDR3 has 15 residues. CDR3 bases: TGTGCCAGCAGCCAAGTGGGGCGGGGGGCCGGGGAGCTGTTTTTT. This encodes CASSQVGRGAGELFF.

The gene calls are TRBV5-1 and TRBJ1-2; D gene ambiguous. V was pared by 1 base and J by 4 bases, with 11 bases between. The CDR3 covers 14 residues. CDR1 and CDR2 from the germline V gene are SGHRS and YFSETQ. The CDR3 DNA is TGCGCCAGCAGCTTGCCGGGGAATGCCTATGGCTACACCTTC. Protein sequence: CASSLPGNAYGYTF.

The rearrangement links TRBV28 to TRBJ1-2; D uncertain. CDR1 and CDR2 (germline): MDHEN, SYDVKM. Between the trimmed V and J ends, which lost 4 bases and 2 bases, there was a span of 8 bases. The CDR3 sequence is 13 residues long. CDR3 coding DNA: TGTGCCAGCAGTTCCAGGATGAACTATGGCTACACCTTC. Amino acid sequence: CASSSRMNYGYTF.

Turning to this clone: The junction does not match germline at one end; this may be a read error. J is TRBJ2-7 and V is TRBV18; 7 bases align to TRBD1. Germline CDR1 is KGHSH and CDR2 is LQKENI. The CDR3 is 13 amino acids. This CDR3 reads CTSKSPDRNEQYF. For the CDR3, the DNA is TGTACCAGCAAAAGCCCGGACAGGAACGAGCAGTACTTC.

This clone was counted a few times. The chain couples TRBV2 to TRBJ2-5; 7 bases match TRBD1. The J call may be incorrect, as the DNA end agrees better with TRBJ2-7. The CDR3 contains 14 residues. Per the germline V gene, CDR1 is SNHLY and CDR2 is FYNNEI. The CDR3 DNA follows: TGTGCCAGCAGTCCGACAGGGAGCCGCCACGAGCAGTACTTC. Protein product: CASSPTGSRHEQYF.

This clone was observed a few times. The chain links TRBV7-9 to TRBJ1-1; no firm D call. CDR1 and CDR2 (germline): SEHNR, FQNEAQ (reference sequence). Trimming removed 6 bases from V and 1 base from J, with 12 bases in between. The CDR3 length is 14 residues. The CDR3 nucleotides read TGTGCCAGCAGTCCCCGGGAGGGGAACACTGAAGCTTTCTTT. The encoded protein is CASSPREGNTEAFF.

The rearrangement joins TRBV4-2 to TRBJ1-5, with 7 nucleotides matching TRBD1. With 3 bases clipped from V and 4 bases from J, the junction kept 9 bases outside the gene matches. The germline V gene encodes CDR1 LGHNA and CDR2 YNFKEQ. CDR3 length: 16 amino acids. CDR3 sequence (DNA): TGTGCCAGCAGCCAGGAACTCCGGGACAGTAATCAGCCCCAGCATTTT. Amino acid sequence: CASSQELRDSNQPQHF.

The CDR3 nucleotides read TGTGCCAGCAGCTTGGACAACTACGAGCAGTACTTC. It translates to CASSLDNYEQYF. The chain couples TRBV7-9 to TRBJ2-7, with TRBD1 as a possible D gene (5 bases). The germline CDR1 and CDR2 sequences are SEHNR and FQNEAQ (reference sequence). V was shortened by 3 bases and J by 3 bases, with 6 bases between the two germline ends. The CDR3 spans 12 residues.

This rearrangement joins TRBV6-1 to TRBJ2-3; 8 nucleotides line up with TRBD2. Germline V lookup: CDR1 MNHNS, CDR2 SASEGT. The junction had 2 bases not matched to a gene; V was cut back by 8 bases and J by 1 base. This CDR3 comprises 13 residues. Written as DNA, the CDR3 is TGTGCCAGCGGGCGGGGGGGCACAGATACGCAGTATTTT. It codes for CASGRGGTDTQYF.

The V and J genes are TRBV9 and TRBJ2-1, with a tentative D call TRBD2 (6 bases). The CDR3 sequence is 13 residues long. With 3 bases removed from V and 2 bases from J, the gap between germline ends came to 6 bases. Germline V gives CDR1 SGDLS, CDR2 YYNGEE. The CDR3 spells CASSGGAYNEQFF. DNA of the CDR3: TGTGCCAGCAGCGGGGGGGCCTACAATGAGCAGTTCTTC.

The chain recombines TRBV7-2 with TRBJ2-5, with 10 bases fitting TRBD2. Trimming removed 3 bases from V and 2 bases from J; junction bases left unmatched: 6. CDR1 is SGHTA and CDR2 is FQGNSA in the germline V gene. The CDR3 has 16 residues. CDR3 loop: CASSFSSGGHQETQYF. The CDR3 DNA is TGTGCCAGCAGCTTCTCTAGCGGGGGCCATCAAGAGACCCAGTACTTC.

This chain connects TRBV5-1 to TRBJ2-3; D is perhaps TRBD2 (6 bases). Per the germline V gene, CDR1 is SGHRS and CDR2 is YFSETQ. The CDR3 length is 15 residues. V was trimmed by 0 bases and J by 2 bases, leaving 10 bases between them. Here the CDR3 DNA reads TGCGCCAGCAGCTTGGCGGGAGCTTTCACAGATACGCAGTATTTT. It specifies CASSLAGAFTDTQYF.

This clone was detected once. J is TRBJ1-5 and V is TRBV6-5; maybe TRBD1 (6 bases). The CDR3 has 16 residues. V lost 2 bases, J lost 2 bases, and 13 bases lay in between. CDR1 MNHEY and CDR2 SVGAGI come from the germline V gene. The CDR3, as DNA: TGTGCCAGCAGTTACCGGGCAGGGGTTGGCAATCAGCCCCAGCATTTT. This translates into CASSYRAGVGNQPQHF.

The CDR3 nucleotides are TGTGCCAGCAGGGGCAGGGGTTTTGGAAACACCATATATTTT. Its protein product is CASRGRGFGNTIYF. The V call is TRBV6-1, the J call TRBJ1-3, with a tentative D call TRBD1 (6 bases). Germline CDR1 is MNHNS and CDR2 is SASEGT. V was clipped by 6 bases and J by 3 bases, with 12 bases between them. There are 14 residues in the CDR3.

The rearrangement joins TRBV2 to TRBJ2-2, with 10 nucleotides matching TRBD1. J lost 4 bases, V lost 6 bases, and 8 bases had no gene match. There are 16 residues in the CDR3. Per germline, CDR1 SNHLY and CDR2 FYNNEI. In nucleotides, the CDR3 is TGTGCCAGCAGAACCGGGACAGGGGCGCGCACCGGGGAGCTGTTTTTT. It translates to CASRTGTGARTGELFF.

This clone was observed a handful of times. V and J are TRBV19 and TRBJ1-2; tentatively, D is TRBD1 (6 bases). Germline CDR1 reads LNHDA; CDR2 reads SQIVND (reference sequence). The CDR3 extends over 13 amino acids. The V gene lost 6 bases and the J gene lost 6 bases, with 14 bases spanning the gap. The CDR3 spells CASRGDRSHGYTF. The CDR3 region has the DNA TGTGCCAGTAGGGGAGACAGGTCTCATGGCTACACCTTC.

The rearrangement links TRBV2 to TRBJ2-2, with 10 bases lining up with TRBD1. In germline, CDR1 is SNHLY, CDR2 FYNNEI. This CDR3 contains 18 residues. V was pared by 2 bases and J by 2 bases, with 8 bases of the junction left unmatched. The CDR3 DNA sequence: TGTGCCAGCAGTGAACCGGGACAGGGGATCGCAAACACCGGGGAGCTGTTTTTT. Amino acid sequence: CASSEPGQGIANTGELFF. The full variable domain, rest sourced from reference TRBV2 and TRBJ2-2, is EPEVTQTPSHQVTQMGQEVILRCVPISNHLYFYWYRQILGQKVEFLVSFYNNEISEKSEIFDDQFSVERPDGSNFTLKIRSTKLEDSAMYFCASSEPGQGIANTGELFFGEGSRLTVL.

The rearrangement links TRBV7-3 to TRBJ2-7, with D perhaps TRBD1 (6 bases). Germline CDR1 and CDR2: SGHTA and FQGTGA. Deletions cut 5 bases from V and 8 bases from J, with 16 bases between. This CDR3 has 13 amino acids. In nucleotides, the CDR3 is TGTGCCAGCAGCAGCCGGCCAGGGGACCAGCAGTACTTC. This encodes CASSSRPGDQQYF.

The J gene is TRBJ2-1, the V gene TRBV6-1; TRBD2 matches 9 bases. The length of the CDR3 is 15 residues. Trimming took 5 bases from V and 3 from J; bases not matched to a gene: 5. Germline V gene sequence: CDR1 MNHNS, CDR2 SASEGT. CDR3 protein: CASSLSGGSYNEQFF. The CDR3 nucleotides read TGTGCCAGCAGTCTAAGCGGGGGGAGCTACAATGAGCAGTTCTTC.

This clone was counted only a few times. The chain has TRBV19 and TRBJ1-4, with D perhaps matching TRBD1 (5 bases). V lost 5 bases and J lost 3, with 13 bases in between. CDR1 LNHDA and CDR2 SQIVND come from the germline V gene (reference sequence). The CDR3 spans 15 residues. As DNA, the CDR3 is TGTGCCAGTAGTCGTGGATGGGGGGCTAATGAAAAACTGTTTTTT. Amino acids: CASSRGWGANEKLFF.